The 9 T cell receptor beta chains presented below share a single source sample, sequenced in a study of blood T cell repertoires in COVID-19. The protocol was immunoSEQ multiplex PCR, while the TCRdb copy is restricted to in-frame clones and leaves out a portion. The repertoire holds roughly 170,000 clones, nearly 80% seen once, with 26% in the top ten. Sequenced material: peripheral blood. The source is a woman in her 70s with acute or convalescent COVID-19.

This clone showed up just once. This chain connects TRBV6-1 to TRBJ1-2; 8 bases line up with TRBD1. The CDR3 totals 16 residues. Germline lookup yields CDR1 MNHNS and CDR2 SASEGT. The junction had 13 bases not matched to a gene; V was cut back by 2 bases and J by 8 bases. CDR3 loop: CASSEFLDRDVEGYTF. The CDR3 DNA sequence: TGTGCCAGCAGTGAATTTCTGGACAGGGATGTAGAAGGCTACACCTTC.

The V gene is TRBV12-3 or TRBV12-4, the J gene TRBJ1-1; D is unclear. The V end was cut by 0 bases, the J end by 3 bases, with 5 bases between. This CDR3 contains 13 residues. This CDR3 reads CASSLAAHTEAFF. The CDR3, as DNA: TGTGCCAGCAGTTTAGCAGCGCACACTGAAGCTTTCTTT.

The rearrangement joins TRBV27 to TRBJ1-5, with a tentative D call TRBD1 (5 bases). Germline V gene data show CDR1 as MNHEY and CDR2 as SMNVEV (reference sequence). CDR3 size: 13 residues. The V end lost 6 bases, the J end lost 5 bases, and 11 bases lay between the germline ends. For the CDR3, the DNA is TGTGCCAGCAGGGGGCAGGGCTATCAGCCCCAGCATTTT. Protein product: CASRGQGYQPQHF.

This clone was recorded a few times. The rearrangement uses TRBV7-3 and TRBJ2-7, with TRBD2 matching over 8 bases. This CDR3 has 14 residues. Germline V CDR1 and CDR2: SGHTA, FQGTGA. The V and J ends lost 0 bases and 3 bases, in that order; junction bases with no gene match: 1. The CDR3 DNA sequence: TGTGCCAGCAGCTTAACGGGACTAGGCTACGAGCAGTACTTC. This codes for CASSLTGLGYEQYF.

The CDR3 coding sequence is TGTGCCAGCAGTTCCACGGACAGGGGCTCCTACAATGAGCAGTTCTTC. As protein: CASSSTDRGSYNEQFF. This chain joins TRBV6-5 and TRBJ2-1; 9 bases are shared with TRBD1. CDR1 and CDR2 from the germline V gene are MNHEY and SVGAGI. Losses at the gene ends were 4 bases for V and 0 bases for J; bases not matched to a gene: 4. The CDR3 is made up of 16 amino acids.

This chain connects TRBV3-1 (or the pseudogene TRBV3-2) to TRBJ1-3; D is undetermined. CDR1 LGHDT and CDR2 YNNKEL come from the germline V gene (reference sequence). The CDR3 spans 16 residues. The germline V and J ends were trimmed by 3 bases and 0 bases, with 12 bases remaining between them. The CDR3 spells CASSQPPGSSGNTIYF. CDR3 bases: TGTGCCAGCAGCCAGCCCCCTGGGAGCTCTGGAAACACCATATATTTT.

This clone was observed once. The chain joins TRBV5-8 to TRBJ1-4, with 9 nucleotides matching TRBD1. Trimming cost V 4 bases and J 5 bases; bases outside gene matches: 6. This CDR3 has 15 amino acids. In germline, CDR1 is SGHTS, CDR2 YDEGEE. CDR3 nucleotide sequence: TGTGCCAGCAGCCTTCTCGGGACAGGGAATGAAAAACTGTTTTTT. It yields the protein CASSLLGTGNEKLFF.

The sample holds one count of this clone. This sequence joins TRBV4-2 and TRBJ2-3, with 10 bases lining up with TRBD1. V gave up 1 base and J gave up 3 bases; unmatched junction bases: 4. Germline V gene data show CDR1 as LGHNA and CDR2 as YNFKEQ. CDR3 size: 16 residues. In DNA, the CDR3 is TGTGCCAGCAGCCAAGGGGGACAGGGGAGGACAGATACGCAGTATTTT. The encoded protein is CASSQGGQGRTDTQYF.

This clone showed up just a few times. The chain couples TRBV28 to TRBJ1-2; D not resolved. This CDR3 region has 12 residues. V lost 5 bases and J 2 bases, leaving 6 bases between the germline ends. Germline V gene sequence: CDR1 MDHEN, CDR2 SYDVKM. In nucleotides, the CDR3 is TGTGCCAGCAGTGGGAGCAACTATGGCTACACCTTC. It codes for CASSGSNYGYTF.